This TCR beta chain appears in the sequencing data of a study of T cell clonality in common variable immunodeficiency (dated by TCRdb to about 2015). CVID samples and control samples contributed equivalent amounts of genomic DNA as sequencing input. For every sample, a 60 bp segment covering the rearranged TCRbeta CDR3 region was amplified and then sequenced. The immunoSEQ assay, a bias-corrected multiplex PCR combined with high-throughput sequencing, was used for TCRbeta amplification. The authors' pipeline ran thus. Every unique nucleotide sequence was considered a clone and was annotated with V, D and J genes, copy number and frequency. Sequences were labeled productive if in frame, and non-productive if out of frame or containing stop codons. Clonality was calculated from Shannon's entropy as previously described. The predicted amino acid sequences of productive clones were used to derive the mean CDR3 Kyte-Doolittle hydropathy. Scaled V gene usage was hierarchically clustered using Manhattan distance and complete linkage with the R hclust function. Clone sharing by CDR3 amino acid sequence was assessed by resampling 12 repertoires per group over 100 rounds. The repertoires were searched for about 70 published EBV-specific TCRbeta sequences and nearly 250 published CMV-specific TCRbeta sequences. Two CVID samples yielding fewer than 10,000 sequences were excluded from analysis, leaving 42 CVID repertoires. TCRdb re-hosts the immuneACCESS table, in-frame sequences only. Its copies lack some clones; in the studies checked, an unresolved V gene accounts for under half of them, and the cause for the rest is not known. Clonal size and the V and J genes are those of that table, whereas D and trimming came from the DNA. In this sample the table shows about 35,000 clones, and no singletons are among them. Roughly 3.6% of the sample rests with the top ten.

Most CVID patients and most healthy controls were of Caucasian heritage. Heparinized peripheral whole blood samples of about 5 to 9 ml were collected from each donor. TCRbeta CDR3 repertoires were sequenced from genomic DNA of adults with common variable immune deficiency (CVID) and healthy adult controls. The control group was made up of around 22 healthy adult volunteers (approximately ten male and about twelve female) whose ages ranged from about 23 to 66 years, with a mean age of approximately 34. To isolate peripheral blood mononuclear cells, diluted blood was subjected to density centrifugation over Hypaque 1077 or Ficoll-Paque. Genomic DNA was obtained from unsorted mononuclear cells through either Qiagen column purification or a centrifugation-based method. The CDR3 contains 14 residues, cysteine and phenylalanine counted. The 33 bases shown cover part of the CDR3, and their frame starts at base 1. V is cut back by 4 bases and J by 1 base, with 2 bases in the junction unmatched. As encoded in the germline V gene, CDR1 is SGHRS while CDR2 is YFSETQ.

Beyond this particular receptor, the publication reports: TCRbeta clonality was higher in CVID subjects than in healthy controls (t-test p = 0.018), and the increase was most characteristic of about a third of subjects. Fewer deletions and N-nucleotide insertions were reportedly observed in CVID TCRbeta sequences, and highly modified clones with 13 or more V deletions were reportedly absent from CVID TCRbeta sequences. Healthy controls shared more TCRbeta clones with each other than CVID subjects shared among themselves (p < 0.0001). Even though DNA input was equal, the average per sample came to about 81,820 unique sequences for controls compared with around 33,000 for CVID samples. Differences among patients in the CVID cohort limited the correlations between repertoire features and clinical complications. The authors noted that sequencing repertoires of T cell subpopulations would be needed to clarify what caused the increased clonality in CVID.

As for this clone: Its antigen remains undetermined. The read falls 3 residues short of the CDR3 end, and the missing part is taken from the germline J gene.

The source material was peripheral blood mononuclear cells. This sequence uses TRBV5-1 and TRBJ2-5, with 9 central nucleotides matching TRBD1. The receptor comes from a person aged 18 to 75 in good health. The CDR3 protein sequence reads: CASSVQGAQETQYF. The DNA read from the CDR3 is TGCGCCAGCAGCGTACAGGGGGCCCAAGAGACC.